The text below deals with one T cell receptor beta chain. This clone's antigen is unknown. Base qualities are not at hand, and no much larger clone is one base apart. The cohort was made up of 500 to 800 healthy bone marrow donors. At the time of sampling, all cohort members were nominally healthy, though unrecorded immune exposures were likely present. The donor tested CMV seropositive, placing the donor among the approximately 310 seropositive members of the cohort. A peripheral blood sample was provided by each donor, and peripheral blood mononuclear cells were used for TCR beta sequencing. Genomic DNA was extracted from the blood cell samples with the Qiagen DNeasy Blood Extraction Kit. The source of the sample is a study of cytomegalovirus exposure and HLA in healthy donors (TCRdb year 2017). For the wider study: In an earlier analysis of 587 of the donors, 250 to 350 Gb of sequence data and 90 million to 120 million unique TCR beta sequences from roughly 200 million T cells were reported. The number of typed donors differed by locus: about 620-630 for A, B, C, DRB1 and DQB1; approximately 540 for DQA1; 606 for DPA1; and roughly 450 for DPB1. To predict cytomegalovirus infection status, the study brought together high-throughput TCR immunosequencing, statistical association of individual TCRs with disease status, and machine learning. Class I and class II HLA loci were covered by the typing at four-digit resolution. In addition to the first cohort of approximately 670 subjects, a separate validation cohort of over 90 different subjects was used. Among the roughly 380 genotyped donors, approximately 82% belonged to the genetic ancestry cluster associated with self-reported Caucasian donors. In an earlier analysis of 587 of the donors, high-throughput TCR beta sequencing was used to judge whether each TCR beta V gene segment behaved as functional or pseudogenic. An early release covering roughly 640 HLA-typed donors comprised about 300 gigabases of sequencing data and some 79 million unique TCR sequences. The study aimed to test whether signatures of past pathogen exposure could be identified by cataloging public T cell receptors. In a later genetic analysis, genome-wide SNP genotypes for about three fifths of the roughly 670 donors were used, and that subset was treated as a discovery cohort. The later analysis used no new phenotypic data to find candidate immune exposures, relying instead on TCR beta sequences and their occurrence across donors. Roughly 5 DR-DQ haplotypes were handled as single units for association and clustering because linkage in the cohort was strong. Alongside the repertoire data, information on donor age, sex, ethnicity and CMV serostatus was compiled. In a later analysis, previously published TCR beta repertoires from roughly 710 donors were re-analyzed and high-resolution HLA genotyping was added so that TCR occurrence patterns could be studied. Among a few hundred genotyped donors of the cohort, an average of approximately 250,000 unique TCR beta nucleotide sequences were sequenced per donor, about a sixth of them non-productive. Using immunosequencing, the study profiled T cell repertoires from fewer than 850 subjects and related those repertoires to cytomegalovirus serostatus. All discovery cohort repertoires had been generated using a single sequencing platform. The study at large found these results: According to a later analysis, parvovirus B19, influenza, CMV and Epstein-Barr virus appeared linked to several top co-occurrence clusters. Because the 87-base-pair reads could not distinguish some IMGT-functional V segments, including TRBV6-2 and TRBV6-3, those segments were excluded. A further reported finding was that TCR beta sequences accurately predicted the HLA-A and HLA-B alleles for most subjects in the first cohort. A later analysis found that TCR association rates varied across HLA loci, with DRB1 alleles showing the most associated TCRs and HLA-C alleles the fewest. Because counts were too low, 15 to 20 rarely observed V segments, including chromosome 9 orphons, were excluded from the earlier analysis of under 650 of the donors. Compared with equally common non-associated chains, HLA-associated TCR beta chains in a later analysis were more clonally expanded and had lower generation probabilities. Linkage disequilibrium might explain the correlated functional status among segregating V segments, but an unknown experimental factor could not be excluded. In a later analysis, around 17,000 TCR beta sequences were associated with specific HLA alleles at a false discovery rate of 0.05. For the cohort, immune exposure information was limited to CMV serostatus. The authors suggested that the approach could potentially be generalized to other disease states and immunological phenotypes. Because HLA typing was unavailable for some donors at each locus, only the typed subset was used in association tests. In the study, 150 to 200 TCR beta chains were listed as associated with cytomegalovirus. Most TCR sequences were seen in very few donors, while some public TCRs were found in many individuals. A later genetic analysis reported fewer N-insertions in productive TCRs among donors in an Asian-associated ancestry cluster than the approximately 670-donor mean. An earlier analysis of approximately 600 of the donors showed that most TCR beta V segments appeared in productive rearrangements either about 87% or about 30% of the time, which broadly matched IMGT annotations. Roughly uniform sequencing depth across donors was assumed in presence/absence analyses, although this assumption may not hold. The classifier was reported to diagnose cytomegalovirus status with high specificity and sensitivity in both the original and validation cohorts. A later analysis found that most CMV-associated TCR beta chains appeared HLA-restricted, with HLA associations seemingly driven largely by CMV exposure. Three of the identified cytomegalovirus-associated TCR beta chains were confirmed in vitro to be specific for cytomegalovirus antigens. The sequencing pipeline was judged likely to have produced a cluster of highly shared sequence variants as a technical artifact. This cohort had only TCR beta chains sequenced, and the lack of alpha or paired-chain data limited which features could be detected. Assigning TCR associations to individual alleles was difficult when HLA alleles, especially DR and DQ, strongly co-occurred. An association between a missense DCLRE1C variant and V-gene and J-gene trimming of TCR beta chains was found in a later genetic analysis and replicated in an independent cohort.

Library preparation employed the immunoSEQ multiplex PCR assay. The multiplex PCR relied on a mix of 60 forward primers for TCR Vbeta segments and 13 reverse primers for TCR Jbeta segments. A multiplex PCR assay on genomic DNA amplified the CDR3 region of rearranged TCR beta genes. The Illumina HiSeq System was used to sequence the amplified TCR beta libraries as 87-base-pair reads. As for the authors' bioinformatics: In a later analysis, 70 million to 95 million unique TCR beta chains were counted across the approximately 670 repertoires, and roughly 10 million of these chains were shared by at least two donors. To remove PCR and sequencing errors, raw reads were error-corrected and collapsed into unique sequences using a nearest-neighbor algorithm that merged closely related sequences. V, D and J gene segments were assigned by aligning CDR3 sequences to IMGT reference sequences. For a sequence to be retained, at least a six-nucleotide match to both a V gene segment and a J gene segment was required. A rearrangement counted as productive if the CDR3 had no stop codons and remained in frame with V and J, and every other rearrangement counted as non-productive. Following IMGT convention, CDR3 was defined as the stretch from the second conserved V-encoded cysteine up to the conserved J-encoded phenylalanine. The earlier analysis of around 640 of the donors excluded sequences that lacked an unambiguous match to a single V gene segment. In an earlier analysis of about 590 of the donors, a V segment was called functional when productive rearrangements were above 56.7%, and segregating when the standard deviation between donors exceeded 5%. A statistical classification framework was developed to diagnose cytomegalovirus status using the catalog of TCR beta chain sequences. V and J gene assignment, in a later analysis, came from comparing TCR nucleotide sequences with IMGT/GENE-DB human TR gene sequences. The TCRdist pipeline was used in a later analysis to assign CDR3 sequences and most-parsimonious VDJ recombination scenarios. In a later analysis, each TCR beta chain was defined by its CDR3 amino acid sequence together with its V-gene family, and reads without a unique V-gene family were excluded. To address suspected cross-contamination and a sequencing artifact, a later analysis removed around 590 highly shared, low-generation-probability nucleotide sequences. In a later analysis, a clonal expansion index was calculated for each public chain from normalized within-repertoire ranks of inferred template counts. In a later analysis, generation probabilities were computed using a VDJ recombination model fitted to out-of-frame rearrangements, and the results were checked against IGoR. In a later analysis, hypergeometric tests were used to score TCR-TCR, TCR-HLA and TCR-CMV co-occurrence, with a repertoire-size bias correction applied to TCR pairs. A later analysis estimated false discovery rates by permuting HLA or CMV assignments 20 times. In a later analysis, co-occurring TCRs were grouped using DBSCAN, and TCRdist sequence similarity was added for clustering within HLA-allele-positive subsets. For co-occurrence clustering, repertoires with fewer than 30,000 or more than 120,000 public chains were excluded, along with roughly 5 repertoires with anomalous nucleotide sharing. The table comes from immuneACCESS by way of TCRdb, which keeps in-frame sequences with V and J called. Part of the clones is missing from these tables; in studies checked, under half for an unresolved V gene and the rest for unknown reasons. The V and J calls and clone size come from that table; D and trimming were worked out from the DNA. Recorded for this sample are around 190,000 clones; approximately 75% of them occurred a single time. 4% to 5% of the sample is in the top ten clones.

There are 13 amino acids in the CDR3, from cysteine to phenylalanine inclusive. CDR3 DNA only is kept here, 39 bases in frame from base 1. Deletion took 3 bases off V and 8 bases off J, with a span of 13 bases between the germline ends. Reading the germline V gene (reference sequence) gives CDR1 MNHEY and CDR2 SMNVEV. Here the chain combines TRBV27 and TRBJ1-2, and TRBD1 may be the D gene, going by 6 matching bases. The sequence derives from a young man in good health and CMV-seropositive. Material for sequencing was PBMCs. The CDR3 region: CASSLRGAIGYTF. The sequenced DNA is TGTGCCAGCAGTTTGCGGGGGGCGATCGGCTACACCTTC.